One sample yielded the 11 T cell receptor beta chains listed below, sequenced in a study of CD8+CD57+ T cells in acquired aplastic anemia. The use of genomic DNA as template underpinned the TCR beta VDJ and CDR3 profiling. TCRdb re-called the reads through MiXCR, storing one row per CDR3 protein. The table includes some 150,000 distinct CDR3 sequences, 65% to 75% detected once. CD8+CD57+ cell expansion had been shown by flow cytometry in patients chosen for sequencing. Sequencing was performed on sorted CD4+, CD8+, or CD8+CD57+ T cells (not recorded which) from PBMCs. The receptors stem from a human donor with aplastic anemia.

This chain joins TRBV2 and TRBJ1-5; unclear D gene. CDR3 length equals 15 residues. V lost 1 base to trimming and J lost 0 bases, with 7 bases between them. Germline V CDR1 and CDR2: SNHLY, FYNNEI. CDR3 residues: CASSEVGNSNQPQHF. CDR3 coding DNA: TGTGCCAGCAGTGAAGTGGGGAATAGCAATCAGCCCCAGCATTTT.

This clonotype has a handful of counts. The chain links TRBV19 to TRBJ2-7, with 7 bases that match TRBD2. V was pared by 3 bases and J by 3 bases, with 5 bases of the junction left unmatched. Looked up from germline, CDR1 is LNHDA and CDR2 is SQIVND (reference sequence). This CDR3 has 14 residues. CDR3 protein: CASSMTSTLYEQYF. CDR3 DNA sequence: TGTGCCAGTAGTATGACTAGCACCCTCTACGAGCAGTACTTC.

This clonotype showed up just a few times. The rearrangement links TRBV10-3 to TRBJ2-7, with 9 bases matching TRBD2. The ends lost 2 bases at V and 3 bases at J; junction bases unmatched: 5. The CDR3 length is 15 residues. Germline lookup yields CDR1 ENHRY and CDR2 SYGVKD. The DNA of the CDR3 is TGTGCCATCAGTGAGGCCGGCGGGAGGGACTACGAGCAGTACTTC. It specifies CAISEAGGRDYEQYF.

Only a few counts were recorded for this clonotype. This sequence joins TRBV20-1 and TRBJ2-7, with TRBD2 as a possible D gene (5 bases). Germline CDR1 is DFQATT and CDR2 is SNEGSKA (reference sequence). The CDR3 runs to 12 residues. V was trimmed by 3 bases and J by 4 bases, leaving 10 bases between them. In nucleotides, the CDR3 is TGCAGTGCTAGGCTACGGGGATACGAGCAGTACTTC. This codes for CSARLRGYEQYF.

This clonotype was detected a few times. V is TRBV20-1 and J is TRBJ2-7; 8 positions match TRBD2. This CDR3 comprises 13 residues. In germline, CDR1 is DFQATT, CDR2 SNEGSKA (reference sequence). Losses at the gene ends were 3 bases for V and 3 bases for J; bases not matched to a gene: 4. The CDR3 loop reads CSARPAGVYEQYF. The CDR3 bases are TGCAGTGCTAGGCCAGCGGGAGTCTACGAGCAGTACTTC.

The chain joins TRBV2 to TRBJ1-6; no clear D. Trimming cost V 6 bases and J 5 bases, with 11 bases left between them. The CDR3 consists of 14 residues. CDR1 SNHLY and CDR2 FYNNEI come from the germline V gene. CDR3: CASRSGRDNSPLHF. The CDR3 nucleotides are TGTGCCAGCAGATCGGGGAGAGATAATTCACCCCTCCACTTT. The whole variable domain, filled in from reference TRBV2 and TRBJ1-6, reads EPEVTQTPSHQVTQMGQEVILRCVPISNHLYFYWYRQILGQKVEFLVSFYNNEISEKSEIFDDQFSVERPDGSNFTLKIRSTKLEDSAMYFCASRSGRDNSPLHFGNGTRLTVT.

This chain joins TRBV7-6 and TRBJ2-5; a weak D match, TRBD2 (6 bases). Per the germline V gene, CDR1 is SGHVS and CDR2 is FNYEAQ. The germline V and J ends were trimmed by 4 bases and 1 base, with 22 bases remaining between them. There are 18 residues in the CDR3. The CDR3 sequence is CASSSFPGVRRSQETQYF. In DNA, the CDR3 is TGTGCCAGCAGCTCCTTTCCGGGGGTAAGGCGGTCCCAAGAGACCCAGTACTTC.

This sequence joins TRBV2 and TRBJ2-1; 7 bases are shared with TRBD2. The V gene's germline CDR1 is SNHLY and CDR2 FYNNEI. This CDR3 is 18 amino acids long. With V trimmed by 5 bases and J by 7 bases, 20 bases remained unmatched. CDR3 sequence reads: CASSRFREGSAFYNEQFF. Written as DNA, the CDR3 is TGTGCCAGCAGTCGCTTTAGGGAGGGAAGCGCCTTCTATAATGAGCAGTTCTTC.

The chain links TRBV3-1 to TRBJ1-5; unclear D gene. The CDR3 runs to 14 residues. Trimming shortened V by 1 base and J by 7 bases, and 11 bases separated the two germline ends. CDR1 and CDR2 from the germline V gene are LGHDT and YNNKEL (reference sequence). The CDR3, as DNA: TGTGCCAGCAGCCAAGGCAATTTGGGACAGCCCCAGCATTTT. Translation: CASSQGNLGQPQHF.

This chain joins TRBV28 and TRBJ1-5; D might be TRBD1 (6 bases). Trimming stripped 5 bases from V and 0 bases from J, with 14 bases between. CDR1 and CDR2 from the germline V gene are MDHEN and SYDVKM. CDR3 length: 16 amino acids. CDR3 amino acids: CASSTDRFNSNQPQHF. The CDR3 region has the DNA TGTGCCAGCAGTACCGACAGGTTTAATAGCAATCAGCCCCAGCATTTT.

The J gene is TRBJ2-1, the V gene TRBV7-6; 12 bases map to TRBD2. From germline, CDR1 is SGHVS and CDR2 FNYEAQ. After removal of 5 bases from V and 4 bases from J, the junction contained 6 bases not matched to a gene. The CDR3 covers 16 residues. The CDR3 DNA reads as TGTGCCAGCAGCCTCGGACTAGCGGGAACTTACAATGAGCAGTTCTTC. Protein product: CASSLGLAGTYNEQFF.